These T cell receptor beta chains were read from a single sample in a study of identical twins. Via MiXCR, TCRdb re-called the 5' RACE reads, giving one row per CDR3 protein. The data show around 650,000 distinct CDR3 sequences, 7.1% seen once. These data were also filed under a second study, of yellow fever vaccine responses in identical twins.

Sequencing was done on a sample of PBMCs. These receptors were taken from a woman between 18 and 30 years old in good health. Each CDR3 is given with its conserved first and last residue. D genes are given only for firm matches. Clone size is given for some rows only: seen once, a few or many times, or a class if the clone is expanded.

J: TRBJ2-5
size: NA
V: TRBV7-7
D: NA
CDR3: CASSAQGVETQYF
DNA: TGTGCCAGCAGCGCCCAGGGCGTGGAGACCCAGTACTTC

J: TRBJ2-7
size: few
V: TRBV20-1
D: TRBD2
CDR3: CSASPSGDLYEQYF
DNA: TGCAGTGCTAGTCCTAGCGGGGACCTTTACGAGCAGTACTTC

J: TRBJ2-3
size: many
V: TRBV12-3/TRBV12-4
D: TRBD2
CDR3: CASSGSGGARTDTQYF
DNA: TGTGCCAGCAGTGGCAGCGGGGGGGCCCGCACAGATACGCAGTATTTT

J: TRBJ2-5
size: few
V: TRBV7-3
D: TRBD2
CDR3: CASSPLGGIQETQYF
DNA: TGTGCCAGCAGCCCCCTGGGGGGGATCCAAGAGACCCAGTACTTC

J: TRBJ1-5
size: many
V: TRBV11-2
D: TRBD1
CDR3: CASRDSGQGADQPQHF
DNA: TGTGCCAGCAGGGATTCGGGACAGGGGGCCGATCAGCCCCAGCATTTT

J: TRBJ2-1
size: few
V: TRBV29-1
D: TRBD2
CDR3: CSVALAGVSYNEQFF
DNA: TGCAGCGTTGCTCTAGCGGGAGTGTCCTACAATGAGCAGTTCTTC

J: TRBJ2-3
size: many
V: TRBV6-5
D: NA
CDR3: CASRSGATDTQYF
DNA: TGTGCCAGCCGCTCGGGGGCCACAGATACGCAGTATTTT

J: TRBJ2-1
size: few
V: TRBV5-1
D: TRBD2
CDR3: CASSLMGLPSGGEQFF
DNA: TGCGCCAGCAGCTTGATGGGACTACCCAGCGGGGGTGAGCAGTTCTTC

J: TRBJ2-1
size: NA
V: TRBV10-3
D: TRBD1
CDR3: CAIRPTGTDTYNEQFF
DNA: TGTGCCATCAGGCCTACCGGGACAGACACCTACAATGAGCAGTTCTTC

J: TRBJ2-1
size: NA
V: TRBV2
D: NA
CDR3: CASVGGRSYNEQFF
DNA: TGTGCCAGCGTGGGAGGACGCTCCTACAATGAGCAGTTCTTC

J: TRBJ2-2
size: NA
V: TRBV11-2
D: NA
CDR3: CASSLEALTGELFF
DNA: TGTGCCAGCAGCTTGGAGGCGCTGACCGGGGAGCTGTTTTTT

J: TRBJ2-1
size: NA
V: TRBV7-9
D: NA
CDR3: CASSLPGPGEQFF
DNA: TGTGCCAGCAGCCTACCCGGGCCAGGTGAGCAGTTCTTC

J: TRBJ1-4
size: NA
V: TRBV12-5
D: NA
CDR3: CASGPPQGMREKLFF
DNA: TGTGCTAGTGGTCCTCCCCAGGGGATGCGCGAAAAACTGTTTTTT

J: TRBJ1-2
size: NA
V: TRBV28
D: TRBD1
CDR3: CASSSHSTGDYGYTF
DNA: TGTGCCAGCAGTTCTCACTCGACAGGGGACTATGGCTACACCTTC

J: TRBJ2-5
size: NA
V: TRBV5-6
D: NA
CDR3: CASSPMDAETQYF
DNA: TGTGCCAGCAGCCCAATGGACGCAGAGACCCAGTACTTC

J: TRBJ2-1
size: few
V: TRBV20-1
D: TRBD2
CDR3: CSARDRGLAGGPLNEQFF
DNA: TGCAGTGCTAGAGATCGGGGACTAGCGGGAGGGCCTCTCAATGAGCAGTTCTTC

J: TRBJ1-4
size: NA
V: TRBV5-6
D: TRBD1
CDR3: CASSWGQATNEKLFF
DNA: TGTGCCAGCAGCTGGGGACAGGCAACTAATGAAAAACTGTTTTTT

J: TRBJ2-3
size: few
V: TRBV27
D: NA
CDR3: CASSETSEPSTDTQYF
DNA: TGTGCCAGCAGTGAGACAAGCGAACCTAGCACAGATACGCAGTATTTT

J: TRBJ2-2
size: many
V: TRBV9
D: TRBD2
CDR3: CASSVAGGVTGELFF
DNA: TGTGCCAGCAGCGTGGCGGGAGGGGTCACCGGGGAGCTGTTTTTT

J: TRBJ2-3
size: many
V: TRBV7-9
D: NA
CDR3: CASSYSGTDTQYF
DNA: TGTGCCAGCAGTTACTCCGGCACAGATACGCAGTATTTT

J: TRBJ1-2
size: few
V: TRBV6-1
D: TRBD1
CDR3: CASSTGRGTGAGYTF
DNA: TGTGCCAGCAGTACGGGCAGAGGGACAGGGGCTGGCTACACCTTC

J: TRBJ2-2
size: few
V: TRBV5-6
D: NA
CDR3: CASSLTGQETGELFF
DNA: TGTGCCAGCAGCCTGACAGGTCAAGAGACCGGGGAGCTGTTTTTT

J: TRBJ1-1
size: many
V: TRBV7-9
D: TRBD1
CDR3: CASSLGTGGFGSTEAFF
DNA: TGTGCCAGCAGCTTAGGGACAGGGGGATTTGGTAGCACTGAAGCTTTCTTT

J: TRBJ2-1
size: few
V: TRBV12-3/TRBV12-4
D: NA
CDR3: CASSLVGRAGRFF
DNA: TGTGCCAGCAGTTTAGTCGGTAGGGCGGGGCGATTCTTC

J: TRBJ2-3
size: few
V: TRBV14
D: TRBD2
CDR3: CASSRSGRKVDTQYF
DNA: TGTGCCAGCAGCCGGAGCGGGAGGAAGGTCGATACGCAGTATTTT

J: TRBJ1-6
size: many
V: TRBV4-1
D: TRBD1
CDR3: CASSPGTGNSPLHF
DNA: TGCGCCAGCAGCCCCGGGACAGGAAATTCACCCCTCCACTTT

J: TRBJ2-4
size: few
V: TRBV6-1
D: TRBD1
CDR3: CASSPGTGRNIQYF
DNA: TGTGCCAGCAGCCCCGGGACAGGGAGAAACATTCAGTACTTC

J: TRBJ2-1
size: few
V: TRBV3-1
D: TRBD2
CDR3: CASSPRAGLAGGGYNEQFF
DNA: TGTGCCAGCAGCCCCAGGGCGGGACTAGCGGGAGGCGGCTACAATGAGCAGTTCTTC

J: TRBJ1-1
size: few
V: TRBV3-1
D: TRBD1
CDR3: CASSQGQGLDTEAFF
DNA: TGTGCCAGCAGCCAAGGACAGGGTTTAGATACTGAAGCTTTCTTT

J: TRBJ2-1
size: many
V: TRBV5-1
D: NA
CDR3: CASSLGPYNEQFF
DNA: TGTGCCAGCAGCCTCGGGCCGTACAATGAGCAGTTCTTC

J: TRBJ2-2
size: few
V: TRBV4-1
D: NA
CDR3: CASSQDFTFVSTGELFF
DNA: TGCGCCAGCAGCCAAGATTTTACGTTTGTAAGCACCGGGGAGCTGTTTTTT

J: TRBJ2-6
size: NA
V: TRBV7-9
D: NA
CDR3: CASSAASAGANVLTF
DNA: TGTGCCAGCAGCGCGGCTAGCGCTGGGGCCAACGTCCTGACTTTC

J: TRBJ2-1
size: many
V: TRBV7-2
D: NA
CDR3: CASSLTSKAPGNEQFF
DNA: TGTGCCAGCAGCTTGACTAGTAAGGCCCCAGGGAATGAGCAGTTCTTC

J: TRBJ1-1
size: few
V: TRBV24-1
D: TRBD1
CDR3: CSARGQNRLNTEAFF
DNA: TGCAGCGCCAGGGGGCAGAATAGATTGAACACTGAAGCTTTCTTT

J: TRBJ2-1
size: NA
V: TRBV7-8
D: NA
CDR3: CASRQGISYNEQFF
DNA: TGTGCCAGCAGACAGGGAATTTCCTACAATGAGCAGTTCTTC

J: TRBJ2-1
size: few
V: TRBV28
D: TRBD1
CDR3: CASSLPTGWGYNEQFF
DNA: TGTGCCAGCAGTCTACCGACAGGGTGGGGATACAATGAGCAGTTCTTC

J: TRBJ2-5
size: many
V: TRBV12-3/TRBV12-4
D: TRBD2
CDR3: CASTPRTSGASGETQYF
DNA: TGTGCCAGCACCCCTCGGACTAGCGGGGCATCGGGGGAGACCCAGTACTTC

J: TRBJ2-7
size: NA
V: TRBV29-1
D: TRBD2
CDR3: CSVAASGAYEQYF
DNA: TGCAGCGTTGCTGCTAGCGGGGCCTACGAGCAGTACTTC

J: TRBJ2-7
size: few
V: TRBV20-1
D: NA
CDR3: CSARDYVEQYF
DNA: TGCAGTGCTAGAGATTACGTCGAGCAGTACTTC

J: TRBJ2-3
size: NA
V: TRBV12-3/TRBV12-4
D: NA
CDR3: CASSPTRVGNTQYF
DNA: TGTGCCAGCAGCCCGACTAGGGTGGGAAATACGCAGTATTTT

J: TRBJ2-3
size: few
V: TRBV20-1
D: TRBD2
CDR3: CSASGGADTQYF
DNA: TGCAGTGCTAGCGGGGGGGCAGATACGCAGTATTTT

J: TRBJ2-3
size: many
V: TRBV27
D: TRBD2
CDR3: CASAPRRLAGVADTQYF
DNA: TGTGCCAGCGCTCCCAGACGACTAGCGGGGGTGGCAGATACGCAGTATTTT

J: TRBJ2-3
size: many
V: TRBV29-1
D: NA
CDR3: CSVESGVAPDTQYF
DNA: TGCAGCGTTGAAAGTGGGGTAGCCCCAGATACGCAGTATTTT

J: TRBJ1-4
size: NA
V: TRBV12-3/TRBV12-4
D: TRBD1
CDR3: CASSAGGVEKLFF
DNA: TGTGCCAGCAGTGCAGGGGGCGTCGAAAAACTGTTTTTT

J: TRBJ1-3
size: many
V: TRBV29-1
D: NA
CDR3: CSVSHTGNTIYF
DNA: TGCAGCGTCTCTCACACTGGAAACACCATATATTTT

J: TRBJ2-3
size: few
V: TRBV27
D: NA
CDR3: CASSPRWVGPPDTQYF
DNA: TGTGCCAGCAGTCCCCGTTGGGTGGGGCCACCAGATACGCAGTATTTT

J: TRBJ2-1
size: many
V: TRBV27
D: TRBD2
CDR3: CASSSRTSGSYNEQFF
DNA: TGTGCCAGCAGTTCCCGGACTAGCGGGAGCTACAATGAGCAGTTCTTC

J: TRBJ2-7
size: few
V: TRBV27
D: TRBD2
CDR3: CASGLGGSPYEQYF
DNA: TGTGCCAGCGGCTTGGGCGGGAGTCCCTACGAGCAGTACTTC

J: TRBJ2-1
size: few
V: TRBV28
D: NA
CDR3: CASSNFGDLQQFF
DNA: TGTGCCAGCAGTAACTTTGGGGACCTACAGCAGTTCTTC

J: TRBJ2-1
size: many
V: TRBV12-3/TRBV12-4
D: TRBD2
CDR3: CASTEGTSTYNEQFF
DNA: TGTGCCAGCACCGAAGGGACTAGCACCTACAATGAGCAGTTCTTC

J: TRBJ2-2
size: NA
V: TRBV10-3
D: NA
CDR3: CAISERANTGELFF
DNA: TGTGCCATCAGTGAGCGGGCGAACACCGGGGAGCTGTTTTTT

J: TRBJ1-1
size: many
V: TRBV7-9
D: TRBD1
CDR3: CASSSDRMNTEAFF
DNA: TGTGCCAGCAGCTCGGACAGGATGAACACTGAAGCTTTCTTT

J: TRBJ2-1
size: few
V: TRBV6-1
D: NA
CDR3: CASRGTWPYYNEQFF
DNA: TGTGCCAGCAGAGGGACTTGGCCTTACTACAATGAGCAGTTCTTC

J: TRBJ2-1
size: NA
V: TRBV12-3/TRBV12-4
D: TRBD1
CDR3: CASRPPPTGTYNEQFF
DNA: TGTGCCAGCAGACCTCCCCCGACAGGGACCTACAATGAGCAGTTCTTC